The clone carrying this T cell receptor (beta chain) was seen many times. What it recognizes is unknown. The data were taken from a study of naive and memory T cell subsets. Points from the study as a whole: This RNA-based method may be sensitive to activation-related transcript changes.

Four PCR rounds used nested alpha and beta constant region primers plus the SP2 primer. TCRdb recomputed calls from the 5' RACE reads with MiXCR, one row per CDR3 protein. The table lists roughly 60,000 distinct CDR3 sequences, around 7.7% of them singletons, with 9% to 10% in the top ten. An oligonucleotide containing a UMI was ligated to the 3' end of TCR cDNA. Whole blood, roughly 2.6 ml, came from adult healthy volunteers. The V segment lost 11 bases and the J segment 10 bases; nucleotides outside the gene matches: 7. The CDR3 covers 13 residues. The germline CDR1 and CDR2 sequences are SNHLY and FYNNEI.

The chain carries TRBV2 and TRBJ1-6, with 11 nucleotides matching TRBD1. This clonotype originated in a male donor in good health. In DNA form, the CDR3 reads TGTGCCGTCCCGGGACAGGGGGACTCACCCCTCCACTTT. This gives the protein CAVPGQGDSPLHF.